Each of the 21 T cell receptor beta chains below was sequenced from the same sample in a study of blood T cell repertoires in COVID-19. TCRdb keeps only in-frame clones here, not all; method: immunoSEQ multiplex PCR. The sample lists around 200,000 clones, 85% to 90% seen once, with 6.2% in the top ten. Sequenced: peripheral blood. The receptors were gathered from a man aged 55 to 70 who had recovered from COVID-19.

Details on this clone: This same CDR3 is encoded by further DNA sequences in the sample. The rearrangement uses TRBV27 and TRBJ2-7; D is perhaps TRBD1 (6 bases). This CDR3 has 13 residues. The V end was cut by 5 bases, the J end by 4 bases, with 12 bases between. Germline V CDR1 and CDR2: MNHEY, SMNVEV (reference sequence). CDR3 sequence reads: CASSPRTAYEQYF. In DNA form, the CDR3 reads TGTGCCAGCAGTCCGCGGACAGCTTACGAGCAGTACTTC.

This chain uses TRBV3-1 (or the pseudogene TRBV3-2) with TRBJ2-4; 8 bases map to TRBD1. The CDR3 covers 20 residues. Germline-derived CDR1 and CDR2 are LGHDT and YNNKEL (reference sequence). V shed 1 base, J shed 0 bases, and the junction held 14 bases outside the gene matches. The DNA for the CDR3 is TGTGCCAGCAGCCAAGGTCGAGACAGGGGATTTCTACTAGCCAAAAACATTCAGTACTTC. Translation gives CASSQGRDRGFLLAKNIQYF.

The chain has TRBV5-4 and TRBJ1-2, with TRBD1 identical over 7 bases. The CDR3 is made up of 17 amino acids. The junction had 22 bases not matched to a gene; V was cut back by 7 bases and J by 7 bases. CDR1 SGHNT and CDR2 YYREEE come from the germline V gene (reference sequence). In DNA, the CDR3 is TGTGCCAGCCGTACACCCCACCTGGGACAGTCTATGTTTGGCTACACCTTC. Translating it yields CASRTPHLGQSMFGYTF. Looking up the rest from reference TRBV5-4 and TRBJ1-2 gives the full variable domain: ETGVTQSPTHLIKTRGQQVTLRCSSQSGHNTVSWYQQALGQGPQFIFQYYREEENGRGNFPPRFSGLQFPNYSSELNVNALELDDSALYLCASRTPHLGQSMFGYTFGSGTRLTVV.

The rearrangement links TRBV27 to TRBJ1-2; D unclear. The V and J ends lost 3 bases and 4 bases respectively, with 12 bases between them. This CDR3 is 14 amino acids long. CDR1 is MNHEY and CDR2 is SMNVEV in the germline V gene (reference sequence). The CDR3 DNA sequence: TGTGCCAGCAGTTTTGGGCACCCTGGCTATGGCTACACCTTC. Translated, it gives CASSFGHPGYGYTF.

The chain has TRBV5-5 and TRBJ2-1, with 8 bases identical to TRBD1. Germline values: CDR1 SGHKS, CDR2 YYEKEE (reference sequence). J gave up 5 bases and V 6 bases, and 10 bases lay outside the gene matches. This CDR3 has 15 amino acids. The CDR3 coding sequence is TGTGCCAGCATCTCCGGGACAGGATTCAACAATGAGCAGTTCTTC. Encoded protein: CASISGTGFNNEQFF.

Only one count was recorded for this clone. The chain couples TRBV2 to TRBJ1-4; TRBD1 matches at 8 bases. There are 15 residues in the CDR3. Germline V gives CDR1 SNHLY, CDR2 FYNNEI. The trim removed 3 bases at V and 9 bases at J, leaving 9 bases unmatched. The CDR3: CASSDLAGGSQKLFF. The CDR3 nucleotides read TGTGCCAGCAGTGACCTGGCAGGGGGCTCCCAAAAACTGTTTTTT. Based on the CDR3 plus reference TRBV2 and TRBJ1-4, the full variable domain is EPEVTQTPSHQVTQMGQEVILRCVPISNHLYFYWYRQILGQKVEFLVSFYNNEISEKSEIFDDQFSVERPDGSNFTLKIRSTKLEDSAMYFCASSDLAGGSQKLFFGSGTQLSVL.

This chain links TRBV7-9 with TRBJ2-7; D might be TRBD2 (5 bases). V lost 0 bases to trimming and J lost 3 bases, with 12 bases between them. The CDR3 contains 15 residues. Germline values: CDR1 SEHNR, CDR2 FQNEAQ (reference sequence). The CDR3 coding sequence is TGTGCCAGCAGCTTAGCTCGACTTGGGAGCTACGAGCAGTACTTC. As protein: CASSLARLGSYEQYF.

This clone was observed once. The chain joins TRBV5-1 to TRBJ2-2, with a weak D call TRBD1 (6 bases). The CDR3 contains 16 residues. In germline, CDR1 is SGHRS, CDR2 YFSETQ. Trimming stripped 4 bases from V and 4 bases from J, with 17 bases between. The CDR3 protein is CASSASLTGPTGELFF. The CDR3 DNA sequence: TGCGCCAGCAGCGCCTCTCTAACAGGGCCCACCGGGGAGCTGTTTTTT.

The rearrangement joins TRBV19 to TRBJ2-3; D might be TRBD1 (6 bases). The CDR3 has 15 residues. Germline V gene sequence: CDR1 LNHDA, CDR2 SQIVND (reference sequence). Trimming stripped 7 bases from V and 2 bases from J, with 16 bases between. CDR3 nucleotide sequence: TGTGCCAGTATCCTAGGGGGAAGTCCCACAGATACGCAGTATTTT. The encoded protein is CASILGGSPTDTQYF.

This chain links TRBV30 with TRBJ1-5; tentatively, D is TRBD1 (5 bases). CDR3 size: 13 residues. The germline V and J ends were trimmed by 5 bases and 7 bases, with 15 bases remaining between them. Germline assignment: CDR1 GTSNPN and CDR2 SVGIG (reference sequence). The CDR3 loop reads CAWGGRDGQPQHF. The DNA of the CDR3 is TGTGCCTGGGGGGGGAGGGACGGGCAGCCCCAGCATTTT.

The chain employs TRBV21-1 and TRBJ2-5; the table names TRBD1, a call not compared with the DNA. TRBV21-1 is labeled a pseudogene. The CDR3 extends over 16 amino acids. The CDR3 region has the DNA TGTGCCAGCAGCAATCTGAGGGCAGGGGGGTCAGAGACCCAGTACTTC. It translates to CASSNLRAGGSETQYF.

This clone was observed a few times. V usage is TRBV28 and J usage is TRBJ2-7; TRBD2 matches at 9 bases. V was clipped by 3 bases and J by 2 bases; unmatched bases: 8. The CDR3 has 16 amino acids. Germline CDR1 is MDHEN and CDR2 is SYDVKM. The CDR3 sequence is CASSLYGTSRAYEQYF. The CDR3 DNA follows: TGTGCCAGCAGTTTGTACGGGACTAGCCGCGCCTACGAGCAGTACTTC.

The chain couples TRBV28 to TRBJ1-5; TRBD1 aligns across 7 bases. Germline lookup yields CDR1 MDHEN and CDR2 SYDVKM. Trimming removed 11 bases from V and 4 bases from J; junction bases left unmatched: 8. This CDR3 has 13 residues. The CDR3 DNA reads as TGTGCCGGAAAAGGGGGCACAAATCAGCCCCAGCATTTT. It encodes CAGKGGTNQPQHF.

CDR3 sequence (DNA): TGTGCCAGCAGTGAAGGTCCAGGGTGGGCAGATACGCAGTATTTT. Translating gives CASSEGPGWADTQYF. The chain links TRBV6-1 to TRBJ2-3; tentative D call: TRBD1 (5 bases). CDR3 length equals 15 residues. Trimming took off 1 base at V and 4 bases at J, with 12 bases between the two ends. CDR1 and CDR2 (germline): MNHNS, SASEGT.

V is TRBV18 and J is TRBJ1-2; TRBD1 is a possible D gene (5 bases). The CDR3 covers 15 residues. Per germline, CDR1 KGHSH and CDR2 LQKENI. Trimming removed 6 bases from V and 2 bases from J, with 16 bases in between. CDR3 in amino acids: CASSAPGLNNYGYTF. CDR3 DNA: TGTGCCAGCTCCGCCCCAGGGCTCAACAACTATGGCTACACCTTC. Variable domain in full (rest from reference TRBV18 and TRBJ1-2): NAGVMQNPRHLVRRRGQEARLRCSPMKGHSHVYWYRQLPEEGLKFMVYLQKENIIDESGMPKERFSAEFPKEGPSILRIQQVVRGDSAAYFCASSAPGLNNYGYTFGSGTRLTVV.

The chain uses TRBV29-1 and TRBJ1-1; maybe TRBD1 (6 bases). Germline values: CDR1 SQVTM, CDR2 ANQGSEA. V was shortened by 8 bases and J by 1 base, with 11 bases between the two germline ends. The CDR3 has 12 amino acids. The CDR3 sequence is CSLSRGNTEAFF. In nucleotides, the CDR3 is TGCAGCCTTAGCAGGGGGAACACTGAAGCTTTCTTT. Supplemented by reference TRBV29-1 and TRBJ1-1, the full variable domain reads SAVISQKPSRDICQRGTSLTIQCQVDSQVTMMFWYRQQPGQSLTLIATANQGSEATYESGFVIDKFPISRPNLTFSTLTVSNMSPEDSSIYLCSLSRGNTEAFFGQGTRLTVV.

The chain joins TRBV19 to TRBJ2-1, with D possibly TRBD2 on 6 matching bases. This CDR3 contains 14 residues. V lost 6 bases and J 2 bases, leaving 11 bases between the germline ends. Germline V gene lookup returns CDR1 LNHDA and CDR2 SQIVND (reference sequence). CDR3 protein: CASRRGITYNEQFF. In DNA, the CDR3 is TGTGCCAGTAGACGCGGGATCACCTACAATGAGCAGTTCTTC.

The CDR3 nucleotides read TGTGCTAGTGGTTTGGGAGAAAAGGGGGGCTACACCTTC. The encoded protein is CASGLGEKGGYTF. This chain links TRBV12-5 with TRBJ1-2; maybe TRBD1 (5 bases). The length of the CDR3 is 13 residues. V was cut by 1 base and J by 8 bases, with 11 bases left in between. The germline gives CDR1 LGHNT, CDR2 FRNRAP.

CDR3 amino acids: CASSPFGRSGRTETQYF. The CDR3 DNA sequence: TGCGCCAGCAGCCCCTTTGGGAGGAGCGGGAGGACGGAGACCCAGTACTTC. This rearrangement joins TRBV5-1 to TRBJ2-5, with TRBD2 matching 9 bases. This CDR3 has 17 residues. Germline CDR1 SGHRS, CDR2 YFSETQ. The trim removed 4 bases at V and 5 bases at J, leaving 15 bases unmatched.

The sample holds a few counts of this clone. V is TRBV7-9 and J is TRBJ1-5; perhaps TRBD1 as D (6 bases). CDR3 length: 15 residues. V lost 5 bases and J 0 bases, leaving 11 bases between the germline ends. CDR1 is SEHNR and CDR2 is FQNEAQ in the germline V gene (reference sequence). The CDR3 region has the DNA TGTGCCAGCAGCAAACTAGGGGGTAGCAATCAGCCCCAGCATTTT. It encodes CASSKLGGSNQPQHF.

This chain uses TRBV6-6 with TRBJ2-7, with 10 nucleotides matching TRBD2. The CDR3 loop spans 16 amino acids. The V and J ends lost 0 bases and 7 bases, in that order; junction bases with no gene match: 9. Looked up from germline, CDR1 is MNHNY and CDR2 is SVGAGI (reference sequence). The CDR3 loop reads CASSYSQRGGNEEQYF. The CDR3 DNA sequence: TGTGCCAGCAGTTACTCGCAGCGGGGGGGAAACGAGGAGCAGTACTTC.